A single sample gave rise to the 15 T cell receptor beta chains below, sequenced in a study of cytomegalovirus exposure and HLA in healthy donors (dated by TCRdb to about 2017). Library preparation was by the immunoSEQ multiplex PCR assay. The multiplex PCR relied on a mix of 60 forward primers for TCR Vbeta segments and 13 reverse primers for TCR Jbeta segments. Not all clones reach the TCRdb copy of this immuneACCESS table, which keeps in-frame sequences only. Checked studies attribute under half of the gap to unresolved V genes and leave the rest unexplained. The sample table contains 100,000 or so clones; only one count was recorded for 75% to 85% of them. The top ten clones comprise just under 4% of the sample. Material for sequencing was PBMCs. Receptor source: a woman aged 50 to 60 in good health and CMV-seropositive.

The chain combines TRBV4-2 with TRBJ2-3; 10 nucleotides match TRBD2. J gave up 5 bases and V 1 base, and 6 bases lay outside the gene matches. The CDR3 has 16 amino acids. The germline V gene has CDR1 LGHNA and CDR2 YNFKEQ. The CDR3 protein is CASSQGAGGPGDTQYF. CDR3 nucleotides: TGTGCCAGCAGCCAAGGAGCGGGAGGGCCTGGAGATACGCAGTATTTT.

The rearrangement uses TRBV2 and TRBJ1-2, with D perhaps TRBD1 (6 bases). V lost 4 bases and J lost 0, with 15 bases in between. Germline CDR1 reads SNHLY; CDR2 reads FYNNEI. The CDR3 contains 16 residues. Written as DNA, the CDR3 is TGTGCCAGCAGTGGACCTATCGGACAGTCTAACTATGGCTACACCTTC. Amino acid sequence: CASSGPIGQSNYGYTF.

The chain employs TRBV2 and TRBJ2-1; D remains ambiguous. The ends were cut back, 8 bases at V and 0 bases at J, with 2 bases in the middle. CDR1 and CDR2 (germline): SNHLY, FYNNEI. The CDR3 is 11 amino acids. CDR3 residues: CASLSYNEQFF. The CDR3 DNA reads TGTGCCAGCCTCTCCTACAATGAGCAGTTCTTC.

The J gene is TRBJ2-7, the V gene TRBV27; 10 nucleotides agree with TRBD1. Looked up from germline, CDR1 is MNHEY and CDR2 is SMNVEV (reference sequence). The CDR3 sequence is 15 residues long. The V gene end was trimmed by 3 bases and the J gene end by 4 bases; junction bases not matched to a gene: 6. The CDR3 spells CASSFRGQGVYEQYF. The CDR3 DNA sequence: TGTGCCAGCAGTTTCCGCGGACAGGGGGTATACGAGCAGTACTTC.

V usage is TRBV2 and J usage is TRBJ1-1; D uncertain. Germline CDR1 reads SNHLY; CDR2 reads FYNNEI. The CDR3 contains 17 residues. Trimming shortened V by 6 bases and J by 4 bases, and 24 bases separated the two germline ends. This chain's CDR3 is CASRALRLVVRFTEAFF. CDR3 bases: TGTGCCAGCAGGGCCCTCCGTCTTGTTGTGAGGTTCACTGAAGCTTTCTTT.

This clone was observed a single time. The J gene is TRBJ2-1, the V gene TRBV9; D is ambiguous. CDR1 is SGDLS, CDR2 YYNGEE, per germline. The V gene lost 0 bases and the J gene lost 1 base, with 8 bases spanning the gap. The CDR3 loop spans 15 amino acids. For the CDR3, the DNA is TGTGCCAGCAGCGTAGCTCCTTATTCCTACAATGAGCAGTTCTTC. Translated, it gives CASSVAPYSYNEQFF. Filled out from reference TRBV9 and TRBJ2-1, the complete variable domain reads DSGVTQTPKHLITATGQRVTLRCSPRSGDLSVYWYQQSLDQGLQFLIQYYNGEERAKGNILERFSAQQFPDLHSELNLSSLELGDSALYFCASSVAPYSYNEQFFGPGTRLTVL.

The chain combines TRBV9 with TRBJ2-1, with 11 positions matching TRBD2. J gave up 7 bases and V 0 bases, and 9 bases lay outside the gene matches. Germline V gene data show CDR1 as SGDLS and CDR2 as YYNGEE. This CDR3 contains 17 residues. CDR3 sequence (DNA): TGTGCCAGCAGCGTAGATGATAGCGGGAGGGCCCGGAATGAGCAGTTCTTC. It yields the protein CASSVDDSGRARNEQFF. Using reference TRBV9 and TRBJ2-1 for the parts outside the CDR3, the full variable domain is DSGVTQTPKHLITATGQRVTLRCSPRSGDLSVYWYQQSLDQGLQFLIQYYNGEERAKGNILERFSAQQFPDLHSELNLSSLELGDSALYFCASSVDDSGRARNEQFFGPGTRLTVL.

The chain employs TRBV7-9 and TRBJ2-5; 8 bases agree with TRBD2. The germline V gene encodes CDR1 SEHNR and CDR2 FQNEAQ (reference sequence). This CDR3 has 15 amino acids. With 5 bases clipped from V and 2 bases from J, the junction kept 7 bases outside the gene matches. CDR3 bases: TGTGCCAGCAGCCCCAGCGGGGGCGCACAAGAGACCCAGTACTTC. Translation gives CASSPSGGAQETQYF.

V gene TRBV7-6 combines with J gene TRBJ2-1, with TRBD1 identical over 7 bases. After removal of 5 bases from V and 0 bases from J, the junction contained 10 bases not matched to a gene. Germline V lookup: CDR1 SGHVS, CDR2 FNYEAQ. This CDR3 region has 17 residues. The CDR3 DNA follows: TGTGCCAGCAGCCAATCTCCGGGACAGTCCTCCTACAATGAGCAGTTCTTC. Amino acid sequence: CASSQSPGQSSYNEQFF. The variable domain in full, completed from reference TRBV7-6 and TRBJ2-1, reads GAGVSQSPRYKVTKRGQDVALRCDPISGHVSLYWYRQALGQGPEFLTYFNYEAQQDKSGLPNDRFSAERPEGSISTLTIQRTEQRDSAMYRCASSQSPGQSSYNEQFFGPGTRLTVL.

The chain has TRBV7-8 and TRBJ2-1; 9 positions match TRBD2. Germline lookup yields CDR1 SGHVS and CDR2 FQNEAQ. Trimming at V came to 5 bases and at J to 9 bases, leaving 14 bases not matched to a gene. The CDR3 consists of 16 residues. The CDR3 DNA reads TGTGCCAGCAGCAATAGTGGCGGGGGGGTTGAATCTGAGCAGTTCTTC. It translates to CASSNSGGGVESEQFF.

The chain links TRBV2 to TRBJ2-3, with 11 bases fitting TRBD2. This CDR3 is built from 16 residues. The ends lost 7 bases at V and 2 bases at J; junction bases unmatched: 8. The germline CDR1 and CDR2 sequences are SNHLY and FYNNEI. The CDR3 is CASKEGLAEFTDTQYF. Here the CDR3 DNA reads TGTGCCAGCAAAGAGGGACTAGCGGAGTTCACAGATACGCAGTATTTT.

The gene calls are TRBV28 and TRBJ2-1; TRBD1 aligns across 10 bases. The V gene end was trimmed by 2 bases and the J gene end by 8 bases; junction bases not matched to a gene: 6. Germline V gene lookup returns CDR1 MDHEN and CDR2 SYDVKM. The CDR3 consists of 15 residues. The CDR3 DNA sequence: TGTGCCAGCAGTTTAAGGGACAGGGGTGGCGATGAGCAGTTCTTC. Translation: CASSLRDRGGDEQFF.

The gene calls are TRBV14 and TRBJ1-2; D is possibly TRBD1 (6 bases). Deletions cut 3 bases from V and 11 bases from J, with 16 bases between. The CDR3 covers 13 residues. CDR1 is SGHDN, CDR2 FVKESK, per germline. CDR3 loop: CASSQDSGTEYTF. CDR3 sequence (DNA): TGTGCCAGCAGCCAGGACAGCGGTACGGAATACACCTTC.

The rearrangement uses TRBV15 and TRBJ2-3, with 13 bases identical to TRBD2. Trimming cost V 3 bases and J 2 bases; bases outside gene matches: 2. In germline, CDR1 is LNHNV, CDR2 YYDKDF (reference sequence). The CDR3 totals 16 residues. This chain's CDR3 is CATSRGLAGSTDTQYF. For the CDR3, the DNA is TGTGCCACCAGCAGGGGACTAGCGGGGTCCACAGATACGCAGTATTTT.

This clone has only a few counts. The V call is TRBV5-1, the J call TRBJ2-7; perhaps TRBD2 as D (6 bases). The CDR3 is made up of 13 amino acids. CDR1 and CDR2 (germline): SGHRS, YFSETQ. Trimming cost V 0 bases and J 4 bases, with 8 bases left between them. The CDR3 nucleotides are TGCGCCAGCAGCTTGGTCGGGAGTTACGAGCAGTACTTC. It is translated as CASSLVGSYEQYF.